The following is a TCR beta chain sequence with its context. No antigen is known for it. The source of the sample is a study of blood T cells in healthy people across ages. Study-wide results and limits: Diversity of TCR beta correlated strongly with naive T cell percentage.

A second PCR, run for roughly 6 to 11 cycles, used a sample-barcoded 5' primer plus a J-beta primer mix. Using its own MiXCR run on the 5' RACE reads, TCRdb lists one record per CDR3 protein. Of 1,100,000 or so distinct CDR3 sequences in the sample, less than 50% are singletons; the top ten hold approximately 20%. Germline V CDR1 and CDR2: SGHTA, FQGTGA. The CDR3 sequence is 15 residues long. The V and J ends lost 3 bases and 2 bases, in that order; junction bases with no gene match: 4. This rearrangement joins TRBV7-3 to TRBJ2-3, with 8 bases aligning to TRBD2. This clonotype was obtained from an older woman in good health. What was sequenced was blood. CDR3 in amino acids: CASSFDGRDTDTQYF. The DNA of the CDR3 is TGTGCCAGCAGCTTCGACGGGAGGGACACAGATACGCAGTATTTT.